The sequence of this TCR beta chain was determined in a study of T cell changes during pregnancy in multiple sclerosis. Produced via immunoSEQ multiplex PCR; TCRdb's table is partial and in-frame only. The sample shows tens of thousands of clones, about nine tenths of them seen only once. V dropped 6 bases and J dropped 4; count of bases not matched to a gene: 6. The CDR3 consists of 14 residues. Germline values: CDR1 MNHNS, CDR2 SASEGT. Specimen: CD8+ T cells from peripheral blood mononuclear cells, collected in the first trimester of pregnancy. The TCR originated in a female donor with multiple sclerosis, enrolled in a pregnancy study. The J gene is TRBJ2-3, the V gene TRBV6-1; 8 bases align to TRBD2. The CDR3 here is CASRGWREADTQYF. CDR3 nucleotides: TGTGCCAGCAGGGGGTGGCGGGAGGCAGATACGCAGTATTTT.